The next 7 T cell receptor beta chains were all read from a single sample in a study of human T cells and chemical hapten exposure. TCRdb fed the RACE reads into MiXCR, producing one record per CDR3 protein. The sample holds 65,000 to 80,000 distinct CDR3 sequences, around 10% seen once. Specified time point: patch test 1, 2 weeks after DPC sensitization. Sample treatment: therapeutic diphenylcyclopropenone sensitization with weekly scalp DPC. This specimen consisted of whole blood, obtained in connection with sensitization to the hapten diphenylcyclopropenone (DPC). The receptors stem from a woman between 50 and 59 years old with alopecia areata. Some clones in this sample may be carry-over from other donors' samples.

This clonotype was counted only a few times. The gene calls are TRBV20-1 and TRBJ2-3; 8 bases are shared with TRBD2. With 4 bases clipped from V and 0 bases from J, the junction kept 0 bases outside the gene matches. The CDR3 has 13 amino acids. The germline gives CDR1 DFQATT, CDR2 SNEGSKA (reference sequence). As DNA, the CDR3 is TGCAGTGCTACTAGCGGGAGCACAGATACGCAGTATTTT. Encoded protein: CSATSGSTDTQYF.

The table lists this clonotype with a few counts. The genes are TRBV6-2 or TRBV6-3 and TRBJ2-1, with TRBD2 identical over 9 bases. J was trimmed by 3 bases and V by 5 bases; bases with no gene match: 5. The CDR3 consists of 15 residues. The germline CDR1 and CDR2 sequences are MNHEY and SVGEGT. The CDR3 region is CASSNAGGLYNEQFF. For the CDR3, the DNA is TGTGCCAGCAGTAACGCGGGAGGGCTCTACAATGAGCAGTTCTTC.

This clonotype has a count of ten or more. The CDR3 bases are TGTGCCAGCAGCCTCCCTGCGGGAGCCAGAACAGATACGCAGTATTTT. This codes for CASSLPAGARTDTQYF. The chain carries TRBV7-2 and TRBJ2-3, with 7 bases lining up with TRBD2. The CDR3 extends over 16 amino acids. With V trimmed by 5 bases and J by 3 bases, 11 bases remained unmatched. Germline V gene data show CDR1 as SGHTA and CDR2 as FQGNSA. Filled out from reference TRBV7-2 and TRBJ2-3, the complete variable domain reads GAGVSQSPSNKVTEKGKDVELRCDPISGHTALYWYRQSLGQGLEFLIYFQGNSAPDKSGLPSDRFSAERTGGSVSTLTIQRTQQEDSAVYLCASSLPAGARTDTQYFGPGTRLTVL.

This clonotype was seen only a few times. CDR3 loop: CASSLEPTNTGELFF. CDR3 coding DNA: TGCGCCAGCAGCTTGGAGCCCACTAACACCGGGGAGCTGTTTTTT. The V call is TRBV5-1, the J call TRBJ2-2; D uncertain. The germline V gene has CDR1 SGHRS and CDR2 YFSETQ. Trimming pared 0 bases from V and 2 bases from J, leaving 8 bases between. This CDR3 spans 15 amino acids.

This clonotype was observed a handful of times. The CDR3 nucleotides are TGCAGTGCTAGGGGACTAGATCAAGAGACCCAGTACTTC. It specifies CSARGLDQETQYF. This sequence joins TRBV20-1 and TRBJ2-5, with TRBD2 matching 8 bases. The germline V gene encodes CDR1 DFQATT and CDR2 SNEGSKA (reference sequence). The V segment lost 3 bases and the J segment 2 bases; nucleotides outside the gene matches: 2. CDR3 size: 13 residues.

There are a few counts of this clonotype. CDR3 sequence reads: CASSPWTITGELFF. The CDR3 DNA reads as TGTGCCAGCAGCCCCTGGACCATAACCGGGGAGCTGTTTTTT. The chain carries TRBV3-1 and TRBJ2-2; unclear D gene. The germline V gene encodes CDR1 LGHDT and CDR2 YNNKEL (reference sequence). The CDR3 runs to 14 residues. V lost 4 bases to trimming and J lost 5 bases, with 11 bases between them.

This clonotype has a count of ten or more. V gene TRBV18 combines with J gene TRBJ1-1, with 11 bases fitting TRBD1. CDR3 length equals 14 residues. The V gene's germline CDR1 is KGHSH and CDR2 LQKENI. Germline trimming cut 5 bases from V and 4 bases from J; bases unmatched to any gene: 3. The CDR3 region is CASSRDRGSTEAFF. The CDR3 DNA is TGTGCCAGCTCAAGGGACAGGGGGAGCACTGAAGCTTTCTTT.